The rows below give T cell receptor beta chains drawn from one sample of a study of early T cells in non-severe SARS-CoV-2 infection. TCRdb ran MiXCR on the 5' RACE reads and lists one entry per CDR3 protein. The sample has approximately 45,000 distinct CDR3 sequences, roughly 10% seen once. Sequencing was carried out using whole blood. Every receptor here comes from an adult who was a healthcare worker with PCR-confirmed SARS-CoV-2 infection or an uninfected control (not recorded which). Each CDR3 is given with its conserved first and last residue.

j_call | v_call | cdr3_aa
TRBJ2-7 | TRBV20-1 | CSAMASGQGPRRYEQYF
TRBJ2-7 | TRBV5-5 | CASSLAETYEQYF
TRBJ2-3 | TRBV4-2 | CASSQEFGSDTQYF
TRBJ1-2 | TRBV11-2 | CASSFSEGQGNYGYTF
TRBJ2-7 | TRBV4-3 | CASSPSRSRGYEQYF
TRBJ2-3 | TRBV11-3 | CASSSSLVADTQYF
TRBJ2-3 | TRBV6-2/TRBV6-3 | CASSRTGGDSATQYF
TRBJ2-1 | TRBV9 | CASSVWQLAGTNNEQFF
TRBJ2-7 | TRBV5-4 | CASSLPASYEQYF
TRBJ2-1 | TRBV20-1 | CSARGQAGDVTNEQFF
TRBJ2-7 | TRBV7-9 | CASSLIQGGSYEQYF
TRBJ2-7 | TRBV9 | CASSGTLSSYEQYF
TRBJ1-1 | TRBV12-3/TRBV12-4 | CASSFQENTEAFF
TRBJ1-1 | TRBV4-1 | CASSQDPYTEAFF
TRBJ2-5 | TRBV12-3/TRBV12-4 | CASSLPQFRETQYF
TRBJ2-3 | TRBV7-3 | CASRPGGDTQYF
TRBJ2-7 | TRBV15 | CATSTRGGLDRTLSYEQYF
TRBJ2-7 | TRBV5-1 | CASRLDSRSYEQYF
TRBJ1-1 | TRBV9 | CASSVSRYTEAFF
TRBJ1-3 | TRBV7-2 | CASSRDAAGNTIYF
TRBJ2-1 | TRBV7-2 | CASSSQGGHSYNEQFF
TRBJ2-2 | TRBV4-1 | CASSPTITGELFF
TRBJ1-1 | TRBV3-1 | CASSQRGDTEAFF
TRBJ2-5 | TRBV5-5 | CASSLRWLAGGQETQYF
TRBJ2-7 | TRBV30 | CAWRLAGYYEQYF
TRBJ1-2 | TRBV15 | CATSREEGDGYTF
TRBJ2-3 | TRBV7-6 | CASSPLTSGRTDTQYF
TRBJ2-4 | TRBV5-6 | CASSLGQGGNIQYF
TRBJ2-5 | TRBV7-2 | CASSLAEETQYF
TRBJ1-3 | TRBV12-3/TRBV12-4 | CASSLTGTGNTIYF
TRBJ1-4 | TRBV20-1 | CALEGGSEKLFF
TRBJ2-7 | TRBV19 | CASSINPGGYEQYF
TRBJ1-5 | TRBV4-3 | CASSQDLPAFSNQPQHF
TRBJ2-1 | TRBV7-6 | CASSLVGDRALEQFF
TRBJ2-1 | TRBV12-3/TRBV12-4 | CASSSGGAVNEQFF
TRBJ1-4 | TRBV7-9 | CASSLTGAYNEKLFF
TRBJ1-3 | TRBV6-5 | CASSYGGAPGNTIYF